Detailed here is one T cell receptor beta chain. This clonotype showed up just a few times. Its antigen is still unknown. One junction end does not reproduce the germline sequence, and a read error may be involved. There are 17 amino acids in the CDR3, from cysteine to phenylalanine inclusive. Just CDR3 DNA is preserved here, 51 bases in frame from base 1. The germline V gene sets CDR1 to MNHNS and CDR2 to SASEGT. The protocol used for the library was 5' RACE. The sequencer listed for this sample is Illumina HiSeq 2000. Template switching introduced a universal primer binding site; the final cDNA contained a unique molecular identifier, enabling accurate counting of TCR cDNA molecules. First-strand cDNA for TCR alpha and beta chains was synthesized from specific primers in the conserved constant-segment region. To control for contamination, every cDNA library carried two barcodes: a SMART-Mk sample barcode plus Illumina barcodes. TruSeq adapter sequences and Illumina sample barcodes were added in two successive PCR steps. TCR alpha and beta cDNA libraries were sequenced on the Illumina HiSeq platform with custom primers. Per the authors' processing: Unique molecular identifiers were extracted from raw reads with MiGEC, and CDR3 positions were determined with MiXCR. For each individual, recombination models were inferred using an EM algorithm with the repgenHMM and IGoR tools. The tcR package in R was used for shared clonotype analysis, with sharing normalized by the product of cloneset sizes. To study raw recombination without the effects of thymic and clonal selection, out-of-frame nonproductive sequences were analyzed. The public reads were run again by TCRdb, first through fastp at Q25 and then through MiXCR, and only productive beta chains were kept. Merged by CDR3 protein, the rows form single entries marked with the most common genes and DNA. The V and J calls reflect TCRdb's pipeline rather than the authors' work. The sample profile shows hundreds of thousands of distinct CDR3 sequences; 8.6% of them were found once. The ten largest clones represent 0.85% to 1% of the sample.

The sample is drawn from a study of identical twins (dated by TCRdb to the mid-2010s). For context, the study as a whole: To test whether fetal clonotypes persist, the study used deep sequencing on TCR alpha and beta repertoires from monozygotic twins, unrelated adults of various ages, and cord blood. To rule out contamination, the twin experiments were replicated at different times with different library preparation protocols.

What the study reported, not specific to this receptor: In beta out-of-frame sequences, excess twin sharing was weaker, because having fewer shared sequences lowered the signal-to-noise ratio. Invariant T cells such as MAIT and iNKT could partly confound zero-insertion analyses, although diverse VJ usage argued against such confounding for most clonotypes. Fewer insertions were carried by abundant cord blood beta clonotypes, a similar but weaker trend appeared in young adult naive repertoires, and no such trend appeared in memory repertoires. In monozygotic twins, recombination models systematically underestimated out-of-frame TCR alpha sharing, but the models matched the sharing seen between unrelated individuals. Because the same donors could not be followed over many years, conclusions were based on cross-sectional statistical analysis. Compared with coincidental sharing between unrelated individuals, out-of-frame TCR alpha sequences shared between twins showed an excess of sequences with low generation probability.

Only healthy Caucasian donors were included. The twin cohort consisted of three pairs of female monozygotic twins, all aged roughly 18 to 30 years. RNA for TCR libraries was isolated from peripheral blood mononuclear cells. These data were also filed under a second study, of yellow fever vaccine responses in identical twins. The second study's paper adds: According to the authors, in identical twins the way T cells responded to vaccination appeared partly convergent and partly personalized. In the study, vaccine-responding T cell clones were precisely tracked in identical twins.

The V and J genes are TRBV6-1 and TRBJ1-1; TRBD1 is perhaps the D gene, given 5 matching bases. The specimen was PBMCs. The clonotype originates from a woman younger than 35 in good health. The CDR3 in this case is CASSESVGRTMNTEVFF. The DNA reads TGTGCCAGCAGTGAATCGGTGGGGCGGACCATGAACACTGAAGTTTTCTTT.